This T cell receptor (beta chain) is drawn from a study of Tregs in tolerant kidney transplant recipients. Study-level information: The nonmyeloablative bone marrow transplants came from related graft donors, with transient mixed chimerism. Whole-study results and caveats: Donor-specific Treg expansion exceeded global Treg expansion in tolerant patients, suggesting antigen drive. The most relevant donor-specific Treg TCRbeta repertoire apparently came from expansion with activated donor B cells. Biological reproducibility was not directly addressed in this study.

Comment on this clone: No antigen is known for it.

With 0 bases removed from V and 0 bases from J, the gap between germline ends came to 7 bases. The CDR3 sequence is 14 residues long. CDR1 SGHRS and CDR2 YFSETQ come from the germline V gene. Produced via immunoSEQ multiplex PCR; TCRdb's table is partial and in-frame only. The sample lists 55,000 to 70,000 clones; 80% to 90% were seen once. The chain combines TRBV5-1 with TRBJ2-7; no clear D. This receptor was identified in a human donor who received a combined kidney and bone marrow transplant. The starting material was Tregs from blood, obtained before the transplant. For the CDR3, the DNA is TGCGCCAGCAGCTTGGATATTAACTCCTACGAGCAGTACTTC. Amino acids: CASSLDINSYEQYF.